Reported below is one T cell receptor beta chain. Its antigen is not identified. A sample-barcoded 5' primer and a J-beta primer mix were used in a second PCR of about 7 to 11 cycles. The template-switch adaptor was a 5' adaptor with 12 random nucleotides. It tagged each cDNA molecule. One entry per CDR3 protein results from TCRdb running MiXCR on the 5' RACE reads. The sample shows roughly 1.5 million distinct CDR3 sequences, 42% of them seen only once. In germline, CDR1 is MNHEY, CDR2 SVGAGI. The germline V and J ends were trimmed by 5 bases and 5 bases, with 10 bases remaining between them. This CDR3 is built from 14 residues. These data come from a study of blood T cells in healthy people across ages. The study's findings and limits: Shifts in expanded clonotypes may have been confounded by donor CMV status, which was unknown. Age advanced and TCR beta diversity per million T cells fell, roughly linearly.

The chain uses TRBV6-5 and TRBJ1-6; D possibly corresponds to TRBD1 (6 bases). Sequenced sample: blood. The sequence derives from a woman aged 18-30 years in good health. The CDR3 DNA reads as TGTGCCAGCAGTCACAGGGTGGATAATTCACCCCTCCACTTT. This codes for CASSHRVDNSPLHF.